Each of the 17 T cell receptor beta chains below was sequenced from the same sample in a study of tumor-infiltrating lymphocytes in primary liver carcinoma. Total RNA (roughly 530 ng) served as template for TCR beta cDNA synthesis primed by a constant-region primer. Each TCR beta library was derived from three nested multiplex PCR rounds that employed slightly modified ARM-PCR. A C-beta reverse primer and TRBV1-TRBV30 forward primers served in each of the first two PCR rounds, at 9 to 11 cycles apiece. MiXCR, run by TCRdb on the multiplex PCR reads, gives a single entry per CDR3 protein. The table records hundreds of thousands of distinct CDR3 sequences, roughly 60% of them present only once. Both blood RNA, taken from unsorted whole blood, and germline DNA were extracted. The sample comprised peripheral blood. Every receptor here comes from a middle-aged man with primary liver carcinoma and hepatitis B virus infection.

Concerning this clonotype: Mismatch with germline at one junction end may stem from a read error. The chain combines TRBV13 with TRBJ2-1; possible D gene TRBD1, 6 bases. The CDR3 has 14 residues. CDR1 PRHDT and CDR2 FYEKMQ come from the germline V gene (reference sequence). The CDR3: CANSPLGQYNEQFF. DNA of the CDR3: TGTGCCAACAGCCCCTTAGGACAGTACAATGAGCAATTCTTC. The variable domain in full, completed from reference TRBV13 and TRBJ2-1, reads AAGVIQSPRHLIKEKRETATLKCYPIPRHDTVYWYQQGPGQDPQFLISFYEKMQSDKGSIPDRFSAQQFSDYHSELNMSSLELGDSALYFCANSPLGQYNEQFFGPGTRLTVL.

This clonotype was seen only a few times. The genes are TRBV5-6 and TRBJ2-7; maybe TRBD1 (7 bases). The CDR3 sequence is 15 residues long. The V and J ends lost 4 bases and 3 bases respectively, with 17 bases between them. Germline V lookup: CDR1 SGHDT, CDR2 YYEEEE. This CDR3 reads CASSDAGQLVYEQYF. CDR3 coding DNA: TGTGCCAGCAGCGACGCGGGACAGCTAGTCTACGAGCAGTACTTC. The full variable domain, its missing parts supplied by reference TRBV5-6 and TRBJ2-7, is DAGVTQSPTHLIKTRGQQVTLRCSPKSGHDTVSWYQQALGQGPQFIFQYYEEEERQRGNFPDRFSGHQFPNYSSELNVNALLLGDSALYLCASSDAGQLVYEQYFGPGTRLTVT.

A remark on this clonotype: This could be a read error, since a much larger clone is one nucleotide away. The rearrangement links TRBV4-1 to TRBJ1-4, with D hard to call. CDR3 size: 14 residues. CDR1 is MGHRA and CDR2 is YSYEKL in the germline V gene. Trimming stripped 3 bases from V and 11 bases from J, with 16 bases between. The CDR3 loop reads CASSHEGIGKKLFF. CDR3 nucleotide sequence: TGCGCCAGCAGCCATGAAGGCATTGGGAAGAAACTGTTTTTT.

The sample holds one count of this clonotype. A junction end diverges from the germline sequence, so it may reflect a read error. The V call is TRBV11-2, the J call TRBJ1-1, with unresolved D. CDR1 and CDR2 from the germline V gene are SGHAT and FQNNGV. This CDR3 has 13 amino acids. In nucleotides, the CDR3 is TGTGTCAGCAGGTTAGGACCGAACACTGAAGCTTTCTTT. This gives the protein CVSRLGPNTEAFF.

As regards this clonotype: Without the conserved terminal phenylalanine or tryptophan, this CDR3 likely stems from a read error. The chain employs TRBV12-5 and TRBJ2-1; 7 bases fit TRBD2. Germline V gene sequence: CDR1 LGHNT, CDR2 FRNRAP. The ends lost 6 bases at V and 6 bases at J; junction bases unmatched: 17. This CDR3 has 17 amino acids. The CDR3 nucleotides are TGTGCTAGTGGCCCCGTCGGAAAGCGGGAAGGAGTCAATGAGCAGTTCTGC. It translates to CASGPVGKREGVNEQFC.

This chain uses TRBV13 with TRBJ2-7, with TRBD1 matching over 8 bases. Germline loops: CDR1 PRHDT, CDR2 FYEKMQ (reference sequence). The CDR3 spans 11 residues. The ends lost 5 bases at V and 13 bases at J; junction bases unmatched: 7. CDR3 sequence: CASSLGQGSYF. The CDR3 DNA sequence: TGTGCCAGCAGCCTCGGACAGGGTAGTTACTTC.

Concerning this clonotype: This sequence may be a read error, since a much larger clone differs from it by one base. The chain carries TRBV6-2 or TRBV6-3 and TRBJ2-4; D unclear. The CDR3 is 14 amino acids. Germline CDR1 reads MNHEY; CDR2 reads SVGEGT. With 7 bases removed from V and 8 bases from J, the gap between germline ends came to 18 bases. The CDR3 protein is CASIRPEDGDIQYF. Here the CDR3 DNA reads TGTGCCAGCATCCGCCCCGAAGATGGGGACATTCAGTACTTC.

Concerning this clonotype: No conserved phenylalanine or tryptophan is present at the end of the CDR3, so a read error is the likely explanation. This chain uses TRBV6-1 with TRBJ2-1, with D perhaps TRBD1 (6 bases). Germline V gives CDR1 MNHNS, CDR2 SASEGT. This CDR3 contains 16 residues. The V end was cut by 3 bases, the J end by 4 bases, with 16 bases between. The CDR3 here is CASSEEVGGMYNEQFL. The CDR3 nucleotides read TGTGCCAGCAGTGAGGAGGTAGGGGGTATGTACAATGAGCAGTTCTTA.

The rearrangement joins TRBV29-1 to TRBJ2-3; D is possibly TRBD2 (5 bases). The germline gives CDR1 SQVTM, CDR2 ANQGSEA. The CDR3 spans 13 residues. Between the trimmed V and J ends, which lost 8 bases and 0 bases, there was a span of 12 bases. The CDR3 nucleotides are TGCAGCTTCCGGGAATCTAGCACAGATACGCAGTATTTT. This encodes CSFRESSTDTQYF.

Written as DNA, the CDR3 is TGTGCCTGGGCGCAAGGGGGCAATGAGCAGTTCTTC. Residues: CAWAQGGNEQFF. The chain recombines TRBV30 with TRBJ2-1, with D perhaps matching TRBD1 (6 bases). The germline V gene encodes CDR1 GTSNPN and CDR2 SVGIG (reference sequence). V was trimmed by 5 bases and J by 6 bases, leaving 11 bases between them. The CDR3 has 12 residues.

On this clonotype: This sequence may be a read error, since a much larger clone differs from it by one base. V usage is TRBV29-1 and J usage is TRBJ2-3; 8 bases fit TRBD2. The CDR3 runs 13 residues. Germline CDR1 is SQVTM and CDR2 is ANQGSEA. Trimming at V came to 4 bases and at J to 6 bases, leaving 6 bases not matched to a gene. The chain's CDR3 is CSVVRGGRDTQYF. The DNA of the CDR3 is TGCAGCGTTGTCCGGGGGGGTCGTGATACGCAGTATTTT.

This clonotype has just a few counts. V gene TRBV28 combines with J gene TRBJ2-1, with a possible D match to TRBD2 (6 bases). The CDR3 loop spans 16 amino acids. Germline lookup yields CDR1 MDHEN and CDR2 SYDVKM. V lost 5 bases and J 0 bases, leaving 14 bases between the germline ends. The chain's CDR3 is CASSALLARSYNEQFF. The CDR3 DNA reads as TGTGCCAGCAGTGCCTTACTAGCCCGCTCCTACAATGAGCAGTTCTTC. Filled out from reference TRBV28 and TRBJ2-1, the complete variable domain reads DVKVTQSSRYLVKRTGEKVFLECVQDMDHENMFWYRQDPGLGLRLIYFSYDVKMKEKGDIPEGYSVSREKKERFSLILESASTNQTSMYLCASSALLARSYNEQFFGPGTRLTVL.

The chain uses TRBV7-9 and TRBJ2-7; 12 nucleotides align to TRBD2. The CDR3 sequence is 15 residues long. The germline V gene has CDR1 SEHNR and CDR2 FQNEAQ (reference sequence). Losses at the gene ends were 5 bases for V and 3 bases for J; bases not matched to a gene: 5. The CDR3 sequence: CASSLTSGSFYEQYF. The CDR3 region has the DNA TGTGCCAGCAGCCTGACTAGCGGGAGTTTCTACGAGCAGTACTTC.

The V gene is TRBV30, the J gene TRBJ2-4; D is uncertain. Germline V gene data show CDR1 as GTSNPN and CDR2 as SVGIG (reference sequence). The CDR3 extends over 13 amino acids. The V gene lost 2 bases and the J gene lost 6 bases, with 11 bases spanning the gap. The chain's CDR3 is CAWSSQTGNIQYF. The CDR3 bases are TGTGCCTGGAGTTCCCAGACGGGAAACATTCAGTACTTC.

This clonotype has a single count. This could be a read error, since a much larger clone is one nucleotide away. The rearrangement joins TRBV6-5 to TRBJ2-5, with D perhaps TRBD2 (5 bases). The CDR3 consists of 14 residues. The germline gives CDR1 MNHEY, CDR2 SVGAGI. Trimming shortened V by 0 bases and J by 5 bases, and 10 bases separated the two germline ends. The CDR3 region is CASSYSNGVETQYF. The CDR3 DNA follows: TGTGCCAGCAGTTACTCGAACGGGGTGGAGACCCAGTACTTC.

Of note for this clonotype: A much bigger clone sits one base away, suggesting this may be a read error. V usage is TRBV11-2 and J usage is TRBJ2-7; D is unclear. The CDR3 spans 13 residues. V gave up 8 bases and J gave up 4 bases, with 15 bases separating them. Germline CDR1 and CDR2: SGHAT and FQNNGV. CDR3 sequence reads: CASGSLGLYEQYF. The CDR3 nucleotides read TGTGCCAGCGGTTCCCTGGGCCTTTACGAGCAGTACTTC.

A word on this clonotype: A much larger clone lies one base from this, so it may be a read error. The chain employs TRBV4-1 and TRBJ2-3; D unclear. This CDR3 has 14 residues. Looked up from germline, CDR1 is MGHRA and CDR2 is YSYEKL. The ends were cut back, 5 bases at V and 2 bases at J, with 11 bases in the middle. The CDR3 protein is CASSILSVTDTQYF. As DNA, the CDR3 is TGCGCCAGCAGCATCCTATCTGTCACAGATACGCAGTATTTT.